A single sample gave rise to the 3 T cell receptor beta chains below, sequenced in a study of T cell responses to AZD1222 COVID-19 vaccine. Data came from immunoSEQ multiplex PCR; TCRdb stores just in-frame clones and leaves some out. The sample lists 95,000 to 130,000 clones; roughly 88% were seen once. Sequenced here: peripheral blood, sampled on day 0 of AZD1222 vaccination. The receptors originated from an adult in good health.

The gene calls are TRBV6-5 and TRBJ1-3, with 7 bases identical to TRBD1. CDR3 length: 15 amino acids. V was clipped by 7 bases and J by 3 bases; unmatched bases: 9. The germline gives CDR1 MNHEY, CDR2 SVGAGI. The CDR3 nucleotides are TGTGCCAGCACCCGGGACAGTCCCTTTGGAAACACCATATATTTT. This encodes CASTRDSPFGNTIYF.

The chain uses TRBV28 and TRBJ2-7; 7 bases fit TRBD1. Trimming cost V 2 bases and J 2 bases; bases outside gene matches: 9. The CDR3 extends over 16 amino acids. Looked up from germline, CDR1 is MDHEN and CDR2 is SYDVKM. The CDR3: CASSLNNRDSPYEQYF. Written as DNA, the CDR3 is TGTGCCAGCAGTTTAAATAACCGGGACAGTCCCTACGAGCAGTACTTC.

The V and J genes are TRBV30 and TRBJ1-5; unclear D gene. Trimming took off 2 bases at V and 7 bases at J, with 9 bases between the two ends. CDR3 length equals 12 residues. CDR1 and CDR2 from the germline V gene are GTSNPN and SVGIG (reference sequence). The CDR3 region is CAWSYVGQPQHF. The CDR3 DNA sequence: TGTGCCTGGAGTTACGTCGGGCAGCCCCAGCATTTT.